The sequence of this TCR beta chain was determined in a study of blood T cell repertoires in COVID-19. Authors' data handling: The assay estimated nucleated cells by amplifying reference gene primers. Here immunoSEQ multiplex PCR was the method, and the copy in TCRdb shows in-frame clones only, minus some. D and trimming come from the DNA, and the V and J calls and clone size come from that table. This table has under 300,000 clones, approximately 90% appearing once. Germline CDR1 reads SGHVS; CDR2 reads FNYEAQ. The CDR3 consists of 16 residues. V was clipped by 7 bases and J by 6 bases; unmatched bases: 15. Participants were aged roughly 18 to 90 years from approximately 25 US areas.

This receptor was obtained from a woman in her 30s with acute COVID-19. Source material: PBMCs or T cells enriched from blood (not recorded which). The V gene is TRBV7-6, the J gene TRBJ2-3; 8 positions match TRBD2. In nucleotides, the CDR3 is TGTGCCAGCACCTCCCCGGGGGTAGCGGGGCCTGATACGCAGTATTTT. Amino acids: CASTSPGVAGPDTQYF.